These 16 T cell receptor beta chains came from one sample sequenced in a study of T-cell memory formation after mild COVID-19. TCRdb fed the 5' RACE reads into MiXCR, producing one record per CDR3 protein. This table has roughly 620,000 distinct CDR3 sequences, approximately 19% appearing once. Sequencing input: PBMCs or a T cell subset sorted from them (not recorded which). The receptors originated from an adult woman who had mild COVID-19 (a few samples of this study predate the infection). Cell type and time point are not known.

This clonotype was observed many times. V is TRBV5-5 and J is TRBJ1-6; TRBD1 is a possible D gene (6 bases). The CDR3 runs 15 residues. CDR1 and CDR2 (germline): SGHKS, YYEKEE (reference sequence). V lost 3 bases and J 5 bases, leaving 12 bases between the germline ends. CDR3 nucleotides: TGTGCCAGCAGCTCGCGGACAGTAGATAATTCACCCCTCCACTTT. It translates to CASSSRTVDNSPLHF.

This clonotype showed up just a few times. This chain links TRBV12-3 or TRBV12-4 with TRBJ1-2; unclear D gene. Trimming left V 1 base short and J 6 bases short, with 12 bases between. CDR3 length equals 14 residues. The CDR3 bases are TGTGCCAGCAGTTTAGTAGCGGTGATCCATGGCTACACCTTC. Its protein product is CASSLVAVIHGYTF.

Many counts were recorded for this clonotype. V usage is TRBV9 and J usage is TRBJ2-3; TRBD2 agrees at 8 bases. Trimming at V came to 2 bases and at J to 3 bases, leaving 14 bases not matched to a gene. Per germline, CDR1 SGDLS and CDR2 YYNGEE. The CDR3 runs 18 residues. CDR3 sequence: CASSVTSGSPLGTDTQYF. For the CDR3, the DNA is TGTGCCAGCAGCGTTACTAGCGGAAGCCCCCTCGGGACAGATACGCAGTATTTT.

The gene calls are TRBV20-1 and TRBJ2-7; the match to TRBD1 covers 8 bases. The V gene end was trimmed by 6 bases and the J gene end by 1 base; junction bases not matched to a gene: 8. From germline, CDR1 is DFQATT and CDR2 SNEGSKA (reference sequence). The CDR3 runs 14 residues. The CDR3 DNA sequence: TGCAGTGCCGGCAGCAGGGGGCTATCCTACGAGCAGTACTTC. This codes for CSAGSRGLSYEQYF.

This clonotype has only a few counts. The CDR3 reads CASSRGDLAGGSGGELFF. The CDR3 bases are TGCGCCAGCAGCCGAGGGGATCTAGCGGGAGGAAGTGGCGGGGAGCTGTTTTTT. The gene calls are TRBV4-3 and TRBJ2-2, with 11 bases identical to TRBD2. This CDR3 region has 18 residues. Looked up from germline, CDR1 is LGHNA and CDR2 is YSLEER. The trim removed 4 bases at V and 7 bases at J, leaving 14 bases unmatched.

This clonotype was counted between two and nine times. The chain joins TRBV21-1 to TRBJ2-1; the table assigns TRBD1, which was not confirmed against the DNA. TRBV21-1 counts as a pseudogene. The CDR3 totals 15 residues. DNA of the CDR3: TGTGCCAGCAGGGGACCCAGGACCCCTCGCGATGAGCAGTTCTTC. Translated: CASRGPRTPRDEQFF.

The rearrangement links TRBV4-3 to TRBJ2-1; 10 bases are shared with TRBD2. The CDR3 runs 17 residues. The V gene end was trimmed by 0 bases and the J gene end by 5 bases; junction bases not matched to a gene: 7. CDR1 is LGHNA and CDR2 is YSLEER in the germline V gene. CDR3 bases: TGCGCCAGCAGCCAAGATCCGTGGCTAGCGGGGGACAATGAGCAGTTCTTC. This sequence encodes CASSQDPWLAGDNEQFF.

This clonotype has just a few counts. The J gene is TRBJ2-3, the V gene TRBV5-1; 8 bases match TRBD1. With V trimmed by 3 bases and J by 4 bases, 4 bases remained unmatched. CDR1 SGHRS and CDR2 YFSETQ come from the germline V gene. This CDR3 has 14 residues. This CDR3 reads CASSSQGVADTQYF. Written as DNA, the CDR3 is TGCGCCAGCAGCTCACAGGGGGTTGCAGATACGCAGTATTTT.

This clonotype showed up just a few times. The V gene is TRBV25-1, the J gene TRBJ2-5; D possibly corresponds to TRBD2 (5 bases). Trimming shortened V by 6 bases and J by 3 bases, and 8 bases separated the two germline ends. Germline V gene lookup returns CDR1 MGHDK and CDR2 SYGVNS. This CDR3 has 12 amino acids. CDR3 sequence (DNA): TGTGCCAGCAGCGAGGAGGAAGAGACCCAGTACTTC. Its translation: CASSEEEETQYF. Together with reference TRBV25-1 and TRBJ2-5, the CDR3 gives the full variable domain: EADIYQTPRYLVIGTGKKITLECSQTMGHDKMYWYQQDPGMELHLIHYSYGVNSTEKGDLSSESTVSRIRTEHFPLTLESARPSHTSQYLCASSEEEETQYFGPGTRLLVL.

This rearrangement joins TRBV5-1 to TRBJ2-1, with 7 bases lining up with TRBD2. The V and J ends lost 4 bases and 5 bases, in that order; junction bases with no gene match: 9. The CDR3 loop spans 15 amino acids. Germline V lookup: CDR1 SGHRS, CDR2 YFSETQ. The DNA of the CDR3 is TGCGCCAGCAGCCCCGGGGCTAGCGGACACAATGAGCAGTTCTTC. This sequence encodes CASSPGASGHNEQFF.

Many counts were recorded for this clonotype. The chain combines TRBV12-3 or TRBV12-4 with TRBJ2-3; D might be TRBD2 (6 bases). V was shortened by 0 bases and J by 3 bases, with 10 bases between the two germline ends. The CDR3 runs 15 residues. CDR3 in amino acids: CASSLASGRTDTQYF. CDR3 nucleotides: TGTGCCAGCAGTTTAGCGAGCGGGCGGACAGATACGCAGTATTTT.

V usage is TRBV7-2 and J usage is TRBJ2-1, with 11 bases lining up with TRBD1. CDR3 length: 16 amino acids. Germline trimming cut 5 bases from V and 7 bases from J; bases unmatched to any gene: 10. Per the germline V gene, CDR1 is SGHTA and CDR2 is FQGNSA. The CDR3 here is CASSIRDRGSDNEQFF. The DNA of the CDR3 is TGTGCCAGCAGCATACGGGACAGGGGGTCGGATAATGAGCAGTTCTTC.

The rearrangement uses TRBV15 and TRBJ2-6; D is unresolved. The germline V and J ends were trimmed by 1 base and 0 bases, with 7 bases remaining between them. The CDR3 spans 16 residues. Germline V lookup: CDR1 LNHNV, CDR2 YYDKDF (reference sequence). CDR3 nucleotide sequence: TGTGCCACCAGCAGAGCCCCCCCCTCTGGGGCCAACGTCCTGACTTTC. It is translated as CATSRAPPSGANVLTF. The full variable domain, completed using reference TRBV15 and TRBJ2-6, is DAMVIQNPRYQVTQFGKPVTLSCSQTLNHNVMYWYQQKSSQAPKLLFHYYDKDFNNEADTPDNFQSRRPNTSFCFLDIRSPGLGDTAMYLCATSRAPPSGANVLTFGAGSRLTVL.

The gene calls are TRBV6-2 or TRBV6-3 and TRBJ2-1; D not certain. CDR3 size: 15 residues. Trimming removed 2 bases at V and 3 bases at J, with 11 bases between. Germline-derived CDR1 and CDR2 are MNHEY and SVGEGT. The CDR3 DNA reads as TGTGCCAGCAGTTACGAGGCTCCCGGCTACAATGAGCAGTTCTTC. As protein: CASSYEAPGYNEQFF.

This clonotype was counted a few times. The chain couples TRBV5-1 to TRBJ2-7; no definite D call. The ends were cut back, 4 bases at V and 3 bases at J, with 14 bases in the middle. The CDR3 loop spans 14 amino acids. CDR1 and CDR2 (germline): SGHRS, YFSETQ. The CDR3: CASSPAMEHYEQYF. Written as DNA, the CDR3 is TGCGCCAGCAGCCCTGCCATGGAGCACTACGAGCAGTACTTC. Full variable domain (rest looked up from reference TRBV5-1 and TRBJ2-7): KAGVTQTPRYLIKTRGQQVTLSCSPISGHRSVSWYQQTPGQGLQFLFEYFSETQRNKGNFPGRFSGRQFSNSRSEMNVSTLELGDSALYLCASSPAMEHYEQYFGPGTRLTVT.

This clonotype showed up just a few times. V usage is TRBV7-2 and J usage is TRBJ2-2; TRBD1 is a possible D gene (5 bases). CDR3 size: 13 residues. Germline loops: CDR1 SGHTA, CDR2 FQGNSA. With 2 bases removed from V and 10 bases from J, the gap between germline ends came to 11 bases. CDR3 sequence: CASSLRLQEELFF. CDR3 bases: TGTGCCAGCAGCTTAAGATTACAGGAGGAGCTGTTTTTT. Looking up the rest from reference TRBV7-2 and TRBJ2-2 gives the full variable domain: GAGVSQSPSNKVTEKGKDVELRCDPISGHTALYWYRQSLGQGLEFLIYFQGNSAPDKSGLPSDRFSAERTGGSVSTLTIQRTQQEDSAVYLCASSLRLQEELFFGEGSRLTVL.